These 28 T cell receptor beta chains came from one sample sequenced in a study of T cell clonotyping in hematopoietic cell transplantation (dated by TCRdb to about 2021). Receptor libraries were prepared by the immunoSEQ multiplex PCR assay. The table was pulled from immuneACCESS by TCRdb, which kept in-frame rearrangements only. Such tables lose some clones; where checked, under half of the loss comes from unresolved V genes, and the rest has no known cause. This sample gives several thousand clones in total; just over 85% of them show up just once. Of the sample, 3.6% falls within the top ten clones. In the paper's terms, the time point label means: recipient sample about 28 days before transplant, after cytoreduction. Sequenced here: peripheral blood mononuclear cells, sampled before stem cell transplant. The receptors stem from a young man with acute myeloid leukemia. Some clones in this sample may be carry-over from other donors' samples.

The chain is built from TRBV5-1 and TRBJ2-5, with 12 bases that match TRBD1. CDR1 and CDR2 (germline): SGHRS, YFSETQ. V gave up 1 base and J gave up 4 bases; unmatched junction bases: 8. The CDR3 runs to 17 residues. The CDR3 loop is CASSLMGQGARGETQYF. The CDR3 region has the DNA TGCGCCAGCAGCTTGATGGGACAGGGGGCGAGGGGAGAGACCCAGTACTTC.

This clone was recorded a few times. The rearrangement joins TRBV30 to TRBJ2-1; D gene unclear. The CDR3 consists of 12 residues. Germline values: CDR1 GTSNPN, CDR2 SVGIG (reference sequence). V lost 0 bases to trimming and J lost 10 bases, with 10 bases between them. Written as DNA, the CDR3 is TGTGCCTGGAGTGTATGGAGCGAAGAGCAGTTCTTC. Protein product: CAWSVWSEEQFF.

The rearrangement uses TRBV10-1 and TRBJ2-3; D remains ambiguous. Looked up from germline, CDR1 is WNHNN and CDR2 is SYGVQD (reference sequence). The CDR3 totals 16 residues. The germline V and J ends were trimmed by 5 bases and 0 bases, with 15 bases remaining between them. This CDR3 reads CASSSSMDGSTDTQYF. CDR3 nucleotide sequence: TGCGCCAGCAGTTCGTCTATGGACGGTAGCACAGATACGCAGTATTTT.

DNA for the CDR3: TGTGCCAGCAGTTACGCGGCGGGAGCAAATGAGCAGTTCTTC. Translated: CASSYAAGANEQFF. V usage is TRBV6-5 and J usage is TRBJ2-1; 7 bases are a match to TRBD2. Trimming took 2 bases from V and 7 from J; bases not matched to a gene: 5. The CDR3 runs to 14 residues. Germline CDR1 and CDR2: MNHEY and SVGAGI.

The J gene is TRBJ2-7, the V gene TRBV5-5; D is undetermined. CDR3 length: 12 residues. Trimming stripped 6 bases from V and 4 bases from J, with 11 bases between. Looked up from germline, CDR1 is SGHKS and CDR2 is YYEKEE (reference sequence). The CDR3 DNA follows: TGTGCCAGCACCGCAACAGATTACGAGCAGTACTTC. Protein: CASTATDYEQYF.

This clone was picked up one time. The gene calls are TRBV7-2 and TRBJ2-7; 10 bases fit TRBD2. Germline trimming cut 4 bases from V and 3 bases from J; bases unmatched to any gene: 6. CDR1 is SGHTA and CDR2 is FQGNSA in the germline V gene. CDR3 length equals 15 residues. The CDR3 spells CASSSVAGGLYEQYF. CDR3 nucleotide sequence: TGTGCCAGCAGCTCGGTAGCGGGAGGCCTCTACGAGCAGTACTTC.

The gene calls are TRBV6-5 and TRBJ1-1, with D hard to call. The V gene's germline CDR1 is MNHEY and CDR2 SVGAGI. V gave up 2 bases and J gave up 3 bases, with 13 bases separating them. The CDR3 contains 15 residues. CDR3 DNA sequence: TGTGCCAGCAGTTACGAAAGGGTTGGGGACACTGAAGCTTTCTTT. Its translation is CASSYERVGDTEAFF.

The chain has TRBV7-6 and TRBJ2-2; TRBD2 matches 8 bases. Germline CDR1 and CDR2: SGHVS and FNYEAQ. The V gene end was trimmed by 6 bases and the J gene end by 5 bases; junction bases not matched to a gene: 2. This CDR3 region has 13 residues. The CDR3 reads CASRERETGELFF. In DNA form, the CDR3 reads TGTGCCAGCAGGGAGCGGGAGACCGGGGAGCTGTTTTTT.

This rearrangement joins TRBV19 to TRBJ2-5, with TRBD1 matching 7 bases. Germline V lookup: CDR1 LNHDA, CDR2 SQIVND (reference sequence). This CDR3 is 16 amino acids long. The trim removed 3 bases at V and 3 bases at J, leaving 10 bases unmatched. CDR3 nucleotides: TGTGCCAGTAGTATTCTACGGACAGGTTTGAAAGAGACCCAGTACTTC. This gives the protein CASSILRTGLKETQYF.

V is TRBV2 and J is TRBJ2-7, with 7 bases identical to TRBD1. V lost 4 bases and J lost 4; bases outside the gene matches: 1. The CDR3 has 12 residues. The germline CDR1 and CDR2 sequences are SNHLY and FYNNEI. The CDR3 coding sequence is TGTGCCAGCAGTGGGGACAGTTACGAGCAGTACTTC. Protein sequence: CASSGDSYEQYF.

This chain joins TRBV30 and TRBJ1-5; a weak D match, TRBD1 (5 bases). Trimming removed 0 bases at V and 7 bases at J, with 10 bases between. Germline CDR1 is GTSNPN and CDR2 is SVGIG (reference sequence). The CDR3 is 13 residues long. DNA of the CDR3: TGTGCCTGGAGTGTGGGACCGAGGCAGCCCCAGCATTTT. It translates to CAWSVGPRQPQHF.

The chain employs TRBV30 and TRBJ1-2, with 8 bases lining up with TRBD1. This CDR3 has 15 amino acids. Germline V lookup: CDR1 GTSNPN, CDR2 SVGIG (reference sequence). Trimming removed 0 bases from V and 8 bases from J; junction bases left unmatched: 11. This CDR3 reads CAWSVMTGVVVGYTF. Here the CDR3 DNA reads TGTGCCTGGAGTGTAATGACAGGGGTGGTCGTGGGCTACACCTTC.

This chain uses TRBV19 with TRBJ2-2; 9 bases align to TRBD2. The CDR3 sequence is 17 residues long. The germline gives CDR1 LNHDA, CDR2 SQIVND (reference sequence). J was trimmed by 3 bases and V by 4 bases; bases with no gene match: 9. This CDR3 reads CASSNQSIAGDTGELFF. DNA for the CDR3: TGTGCCAGTAGTAACCAGTCGATAGCGGGAGACACCGGGGAGCTGTTTTTT.

The V call is TRBV15, the J call TRBJ1-1; D ambiguous. Looked up from germline, CDR1 is LNHNV and CDR2 is YYDKDF (reference sequence). The CDR3 runs 13 residues. Trimming removed 0 bases at V and 1 base at J, with 3 bases between. This CDR3 is CATSRDWNTEAFF. The DNA for the CDR3 is TGTGCCACCAGCAGAGACTGGAACACTGAAGCTTTCTTT.

This rearrangement joins TRBV4-1 to TRBJ1-2; 7 bases match TRBD1. J lost 6 bases, V lost 4 bases, and 14 bases had no gene match. This CDR3 contains 16 residues. CDR1 is MGHRA, CDR2 YSYEKL, per germline. The CDR3 loop is CASSPDRDRRFNGYTF. In DNA, the CDR3 is TGCGCCAGCAGCCCAGACCGGGACAGAAGGTTCAATGGCTACACCTTC.

This clone was counted a few times. The rearrangement joins TRBV27 to TRBJ1-5; 7 bases agree with TRBD1. The CDR3 has 15 residues. Trimming at V came to 6 bases and at J to 5 bases, leaving 10 bases not matched to a gene. Germline V gives CDR1 MNHEY, CDR2 SMNVEV (reference sequence). The CDR3 here is CASRGRQGSHQPQHF. In nucleotides, the CDR3 is TGTGCCAGCAGGGGACGACAGGGATCCCATCAGCCCCAGCATTTT.

The rearrangement links TRBV11-3 to TRBJ2-1; D might be TRBD1 or TRBD2, each matching 7 bases. From germline, CDR1 is SGHNT and CDR2 YENEEA. V dropped 1 base and J dropped 6 bases, with 19 bases sitting between them. The CDR3 extends over 17 amino acids. The CDR3 here is CASSLVSGKGALNEQFF. CDR3 nucleotides: TGTGCCAGCAGCTTAGTGAGCGGGAAGGGGGCCCTCAATGAGCAGTTCTTC.

The V call is TRBV25-1, the J call TRBJ2-7; perhaps TRBD1 as D (6 bases). Germline-derived CDR1 and CDR2 are MGHDK and SYGVNS. The CDR3 covers 16 residues. V was clipped by 3 bases and J by 5 bases, with 20 bases between them. The chain's CDR3 is CASSDSYWGREDEQYF. The CDR3 DNA follows: TGTGCCAGCAGTGACAGTTACTGGGGGCGCGAAGACGAGCAGTACTTC.

The count of this clone is one. DNA of the CDR3: TGCGCCAGCAGCTTGGGTGGGCCGGGGGAGCTGTTTTTT. Amino acid sequence: CASSLGGPGELFF. The gene calls are TRBV5-1 and TRBJ2-2; no reliable D call. The V gene lost 0 bases and the J gene lost 8 bases, with 8 bases spanning the gap. The length of the CDR3 is 13 residues. CDR1 is SGHRS, CDR2 YFSETQ, per germline.

The chain is built from TRBV19 and TRBJ2-3; TRBD2 is a possible D gene (6 bases). V was clipped by 7 bases and J by 0 bases, with 14 bases between them. The germline gives CDR1 LNHDA, CDR2 SQIVND (reference sequence). CDR3 length: 15 residues. The CDR3 here is CASKDIGTSTDTQYF. CDR3 DNA sequence: TGTGCCAGTAAGGATATCGGGACTAGCACAGATACGCAGTATTTT. Full variable domain (remainder filled in from reference TRBV19 and TRBJ2-3): DGGITQSPKYLFRKEGQNVTLSCEQNLNHDAMYWYRQDPGQGLRLIYYSQIVNDFQKGDIAEGYSVSREKKESFPLTVTSAQKNPTAFYLCASKDIGTSTDTQYFGPGTRLTVL.

The CDR3 DNA is TGCGCCAGCAGCCAAGATCAGACGGGACAGGCGGTGGATACGCAGTATTTT. It specifies CASSQDQTGQAVDTQYF. The chain is built from TRBV4-1 and TRBJ2-3, with 8 bases aligning to TRBD1. V was pared by 0 bases and J by 6 bases, with 11 bases of the junction left unmatched. Germline V gene sequence: CDR1 MGHRA, CDR2 YSYEKL. The CDR3 is 17 residues long.

The chain combines TRBV27 with TRBJ1-2; 8 bases line up with TRBD1. This CDR3 contains 13 residues. With 4 bases clipped from V and 8 bases from J, the junction kept 6 bases outside the gene matches. Germline-derived CDR1 and CDR2 are MNHEY and SMNVEV (reference sequence). CDR3 nucleotides: TGTGCCAGCAGTTACGGACAGGGTGCCGGCTACACCTTC. Encoded protein: CASSYGQGAGYTF.

CDR3 sequence reads: CASSLAGDPYNEQFF. Here the CDR3 DNA reads TGTGCCAGCAGCTTAGCAGGGGACCCCTACAATGAGCAGTTCTTC. The chain couples TRBV11-2 to TRBJ2-1; weak D call: TRBD1 (6 bases). This CDR3 has 15 amino acids. Deletions cut 1 base from V and 2 bases from J, with 9 bases between. Germline values: CDR1 SGHAT, CDR2 FQNNGV.

The V call is TRBV19, the J call TRBJ2-1; TRBD2 aligns across 9 bases. CDR1 is LNHDA and CDR2 is SQIVND in the germline V gene (reference sequence). V lost 4 bases and J lost 7; bases outside the gene matches: 14. The CDR3 loop spans 17 amino acids. The chain's CDR3 is CASSSRRTSGPSNEQFF. The CDR3 DNA is TGTGCCAGTAGTAGCCGTAGAACTAGCGGGCCCTCGAATGAGCAGTTCTTC. The full variable domain, completed using reference TRBV19 and TRBJ2-1, is DGGITQSPKYLFRKEGQNVTLSCEQNLNHDAMYWYRQDPGQGLRLIYYSQIVNDFQKGDIAEGYSVSREKKESFPLTVTSAQKNPTAFYLCASSSRRTSGPSNEQFFGPGTRLTVL.

The rearrangement joins TRBV6-1 to TRBJ2-7; maybe TRBD1 (7 bases). Germline lookup yields CDR1 MNHNS and CDR2 SASEGT. The CDR3 is 14 residues long. V was shortened by 8 bases and J by 1 base, with 15 bases between the two germline ends. The CDR3 DNA follows: TGTGCCAGCTGCCCCAGGGGGGCGTCCTACGAGCAGTACTTC. It codes for CASCPRGASYEQYF.

This CDR3 is CASSGPWATGELFF. The CDR3 DNA sequence: TGTGCCAGCAGCGGCCCTTGGGCGACCGGGGAGCTGTTTTTT. The chain uses TRBV9 and TRBJ2-2; D unresolved. V lost 3 bases and J 5 bases, leaving 11 bases between the germline ends. Germline-derived CDR1 and CDR2 are SGDLS and YYNGEE. This CDR3 is built from 14 residues.

This chain uses TRBV28 with TRBJ1-1, with a weak D call TRBD1 (5 bases). The CDR3 has 17 amino acids. V lost 5 bases and J 1 base, leaving 20 bases between the germline ends. Germline assignment: CDR1 MDHEN and CDR2 SYDVKM. The CDR3 is CASSPFGGGYSNTEAFF. CDR3 nucleotides: TGTGCCAGCAGTCCATTTGGGGGGGGGTATTCGAACACTGAAGCTTTCTTT.

This chain connects TRBV6-5 to TRBJ2-7, with D uncertain. The V and J ends lost 4 bases and 1 base respectively, with 8 bases between them. The germline V gene encodes CDR1 MNHEY and CDR2 SVGAGI. This CDR3 spans 13 amino acids. CDR3 nucleotides: TGTGCCAGCAGTTTTGCGGAATCCTACGAGCAGTACTTC. It specifies CASSFAESYEQYF.